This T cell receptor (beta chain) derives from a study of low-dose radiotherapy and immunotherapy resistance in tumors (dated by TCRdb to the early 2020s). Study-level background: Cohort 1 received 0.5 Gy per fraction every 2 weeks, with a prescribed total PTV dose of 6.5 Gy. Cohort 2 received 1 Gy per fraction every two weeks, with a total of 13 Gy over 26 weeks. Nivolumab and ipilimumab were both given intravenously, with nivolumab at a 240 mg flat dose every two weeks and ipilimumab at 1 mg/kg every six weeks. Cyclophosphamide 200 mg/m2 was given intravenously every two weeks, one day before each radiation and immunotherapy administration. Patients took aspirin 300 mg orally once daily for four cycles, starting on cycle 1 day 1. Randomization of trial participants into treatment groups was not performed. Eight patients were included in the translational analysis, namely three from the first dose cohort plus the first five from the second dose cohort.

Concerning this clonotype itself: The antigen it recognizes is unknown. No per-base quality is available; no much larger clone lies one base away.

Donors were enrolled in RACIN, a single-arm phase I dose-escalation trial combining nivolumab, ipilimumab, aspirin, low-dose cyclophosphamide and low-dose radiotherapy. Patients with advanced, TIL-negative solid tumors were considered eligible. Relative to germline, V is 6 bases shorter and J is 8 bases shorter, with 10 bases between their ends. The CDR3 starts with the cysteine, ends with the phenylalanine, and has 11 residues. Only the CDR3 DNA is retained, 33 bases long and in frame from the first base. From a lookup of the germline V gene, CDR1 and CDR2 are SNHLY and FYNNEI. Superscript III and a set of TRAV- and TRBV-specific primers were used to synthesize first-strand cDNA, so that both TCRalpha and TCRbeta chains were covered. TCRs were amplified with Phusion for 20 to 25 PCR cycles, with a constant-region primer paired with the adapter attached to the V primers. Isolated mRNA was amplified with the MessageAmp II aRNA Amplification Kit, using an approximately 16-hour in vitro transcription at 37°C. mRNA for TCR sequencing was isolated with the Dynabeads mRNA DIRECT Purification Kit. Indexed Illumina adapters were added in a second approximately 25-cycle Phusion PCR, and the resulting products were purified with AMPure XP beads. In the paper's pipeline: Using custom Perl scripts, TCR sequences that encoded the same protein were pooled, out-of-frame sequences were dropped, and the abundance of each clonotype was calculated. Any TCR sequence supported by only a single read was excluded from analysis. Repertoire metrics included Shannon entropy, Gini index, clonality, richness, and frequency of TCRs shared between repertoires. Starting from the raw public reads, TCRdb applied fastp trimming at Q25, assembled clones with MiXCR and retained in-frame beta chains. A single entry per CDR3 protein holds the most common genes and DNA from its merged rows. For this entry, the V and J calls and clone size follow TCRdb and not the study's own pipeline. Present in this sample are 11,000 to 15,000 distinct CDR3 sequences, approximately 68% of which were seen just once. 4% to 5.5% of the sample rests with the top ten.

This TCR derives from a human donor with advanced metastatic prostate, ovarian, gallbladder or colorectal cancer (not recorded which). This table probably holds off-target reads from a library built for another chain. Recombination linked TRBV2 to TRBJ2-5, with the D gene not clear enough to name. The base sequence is TGTGCCAGCAGGATGACATATACCCAGTACTTC. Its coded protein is CASRMTYTQYF.